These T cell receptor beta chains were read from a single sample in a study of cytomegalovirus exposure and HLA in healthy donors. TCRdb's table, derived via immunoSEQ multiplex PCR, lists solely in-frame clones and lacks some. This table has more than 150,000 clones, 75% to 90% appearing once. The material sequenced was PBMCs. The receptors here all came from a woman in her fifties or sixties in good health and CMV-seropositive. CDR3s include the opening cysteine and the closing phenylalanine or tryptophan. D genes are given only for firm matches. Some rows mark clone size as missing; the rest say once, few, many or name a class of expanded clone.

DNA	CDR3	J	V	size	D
TGTGCCAGCAGTGAAGCCCGGTACAGGGCTTATACTGGGGCTTTCTTT	CASSEARYRAYTGAFF	TRBJ1-1	TRBV6-1	.	.
TGTGCCTGGAGTCCGGGTTTTGGGCAGCCCCAGCATTTT	CAWSPGFGQPQHF	TRBJ1-5	TRBV30	.	.
TGTGCCAGCAGTTTGGGGACATCCCAAGAGACCCAGTACTTC	CASSLGTSQETQYF	TRBJ2-5	TRBV5-6	.	.
TGCGCCAGCAGCCGGACAGACTCTCCAACTAATGAAAAACTGTTTTTT	CASSRTDSPTNEKLFF	TRBJ1-4	TRBV4-1	.	.
TGCGCCAGCAGCTTGGGTAGGGGCCCCTACGAGCAGTACTTC	CASSLGRGPYEQYF	TRBJ2-7	TRBV5-1	.	.
TGTGCCAGCAGGGGCAAGGCGAACACCGGGGAGCTGTTTTTT	CASRGKANTGELFF	TRBJ2-2	TRBV2	.	.
TGCGCCAGCAGCTTGGCGACGTCCGGTGGGGGGTCAGATACGCAGTATTTT	CASSLATSGGGSDTQYF	TRBJ2-3	TRBV5-1	.	.
TGTGCCAGCAGTAACGAGGGGACAGGGACGTATGGCTACACCTTC	CASSNEGTGTYGYTF	TRBJ1-2	TRBV6-5	.	TRBD1
TGTGCCAGCAGACCCCCCGGGAGCCCTGAAGCTTTCTTT	CASRPPGSPEAFF	TRBJ1-1	TRBV2	few	.
TGTGCCAGCAGCTCACTAGCGGGGGGGGCGGCCCAGTACTTC	CASSSLAGGAAQYF	TRBJ2-5	TRBV7-2	.	TRBD2
TGCGCCAGCAGCCAGCGGACAGGGGGCCCCGAGCAGTACTTC	CASSQRTGGPEQYF	TRBJ2-7	TRBV4-3	few	TRBD1
TGCGCCAGCAGCCAAGCCCCAGCGGGGGGGACCTCCTACGAGCAGTACTTC	CASSQAPAGGTSYEQYF	TRBJ2-7	TRBV4-1	.	TRBD2
TGCGCCAGCGGGGCGCAGGGCTATGGCTACACCTTC	CASGAQGYGYTF	TRBJ1-2	TRBV5-1	.	.
TGTGCCAGTAGAGCCGGGACACTGAACACCGGGGAGCTGTTTTTT	CASRAGTLNTGELFF	TRBJ2-2	TRBV19	.	.
TGTGCCAGCAGCCAAGAAGCGGGGGGATGGAACACCGGGGAGCTGTTTTTT	CASSQEAGGWNTGELFF	TRBJ2-2	TRBV4-2	.	TRBD2
TGTGCCAGCAGTCTTAGGGGACAGGGGCTAGAGACCCAGTACTTC	CASSLRGQGLETQYF	TRBJ2-5	TRBV5-4	few	TRBD1
TGTGCCAGCAGCTTCGCGCTTGGGGTTCGGGGGGAAGAGACCCAGTACTTC	CASSFALGVRGEETQYF	TRBJ2-5	TRBV13	.	TRBD2
TGTGCCAGTAGTGCGAAACAGGGGGCAGGTACCTACGAGCAGTACTTC	CASSAKQGAGTYEQYF	TRBJ2-7	TRBV19	.	TRBD1
TGCGCCAGCAGCTTGGCAGCTAGCGGGGGGGAGGGTCGTGAGCAGTTCTTC	CASSLAASGGEGREQFF	TRBJ2-1	TRBV5-1	.	TRBD2
TGTGCCAGCCGACAGGGGGCGCAAACCGGGGAGCTGTTTTTT	CASRQGAQTGELFF	TRBJ2-2	TRBV6-1	.	TRBD1
TGTGCCAGCAGTTCCCAGGCGGGGCCCTACGAGCAGTACTTC	CASSSQAGPYEQYF	TRBJ2-7	TRBV6-1	.	.
TGCGCCAGCAGCCAAGAGGGACTAGCGGGGAACACAGATACGCAGTATTTT	CASSQEGLAGNTDTQYF	TRBJ2-3	TRBV4-3	.	TRBD2
TGTGCCAGCAGCCCGAAACCAGGGGGAAGCTATGGCTACACCTTC	CASSPKPGGSYGYTF	TRBJ1-2	TRBV5-6	once	TRBD1
TGTGCCAGCAGCCAAAGACAGGGGTGGAGAGAGACCCAGTACTTC	CASSQRQGWRETQYF	TRBJ2-5	TRBV7-8	.	TRBD1
TGTGCCAGCAGCGCCGCAACAGGGTATGCCTACAATGAGCAGTTCTTC	CASSAATGYAYNEQFF	TRBJ2-1	TRBV5-5	.	.
TGTGCCAGCAGCGGCGGGACTAGCGGGGCCGCCTACGAGCAGTACTTC	CASSGGTSGAAYEQYF	TRBJ2-7	TRBV5-4	.	TRBD2
TGTGCCAGCAGACCCGGACAGGGATATGGGTATGGCTACACCTTC	CASRPGQGYGYGYTF	TRBJ1-2	TRBV5-5	.	TRBD1
TGTGCCAGCAGCTTAGGAGCGGGGGGACTCACAGATACGCAGTATTTT	CASSLGAGGLTDTQYF	TRBJ2-3	TRBV7-3	.	TRBD2
TGTGCCAGCAGCCCCGGAGGTACAAGATCTCTCACAGATACGCAGTATTTT	CASSPGGTRSLTDTQYF	TRBJ2-3	TRBV28	.	.
TGTGCCAGCAGCTTGGCCCCCGGACAGGGCTACGAGCAGTACTTC	CASSLAPGQGYEQYF	TRBJ2-7	TRBV5-4	.	TRBD1
TGTGCCAGCAGCCAAGGGGGAACTAGCGGACCGTCCTACGAGCAGTACTTC	CASSQGGTSGPSYEQYF	TRBJ2-7	TRBV4-2	.	TRBD2
TGTGCCAGCAGCTCCGGACAGGGGGTCGCCTATGGCTACACCTTC	CASSSGQGVAYGYTF	TRBJ1-2	TRBV5-6	.	TRBD1
TGTGCCTGGGACAGGGGGCGAGGGCTGTTTTTT	CAWDRGRGLFF	TRBJ1-4	TRBV30	.	TRBD1
TGTGCCAGCAGCTTAGTGGACAGTGATCAGCCCCAGCATTTT	CASSLVDSDQPQHF	TRBJ1-5	TRBV7-8	.	.
TGTGCCAGCAGTGAAGGTGACAGGGGGTTTCAGCCCCAGCATTTT	CASSEGDRGFQPQHF	TRBJ1-5	TRBV25-1	.	TRBD1
TGCGCCAGCAGCCAAGACGGGGACAGCTCTGGAAACACCATATATTTT	CASSQDGDSSGNTIYF	TRBJ1-3	TRBV5-4	few	TRBD1